The entry below describes one T cell receptor beta chain. The antigen remains undetermined. The sample belongs to a study of cytomegalovirus exposure and HLA in healthy donors. Study conclusions and caveats: Cytomegalovirus status was reportedly diagnosed by the classifier with high sensitivity and specificity.

The study drew the donors from its approximately 110-subject validation cohort, separate from the roughly 700-subject first cohort. Using immunoSEQ multiplex PCR, the repertoire was profiled, and TCRdb retains in-frame clones only, with some absent. The sample lists a few hundred thousand clones; approximately 91% were seen once. The clonotype comes from a man aged 30 to 39 in good health and CMV-seronegative. The sequencing input was PBMCs.

DNA for the CDR3: TGTGCCAGCAGCGAACGGACAGATTCTGGCTACACCTTC. Translation: CASSERTDSGYTF. V usage is TRBV5-6 and J usage is TRBJ1-2; maybe TRBD1 (6 bases). The V end was cut by 4 bases, the J end by 7 bases, with 14 bases between. The CDR3 has 13 residues. Germline CDR1 and CDR2: SGHDT and YYEEEE.